Below, one T cell receptor (beta chain) is given with its context. The sample comes from a study of blood T cells in healthy people across ages. With a J-beta primer mix and a sample-barcoded 5' primer, a second PCR ran about 7 to 12 cycles. TCRdb re-called the 5' RACE reads through MiXCR, storing one row per CDR3 protein. This sample carries about 900,000 distinct CDR3 sequences, roughly 60% of them seen once, and the ten largest clones take 28%. The sequence was obtained from a man younger than 40 in good health. The sample was blood.

This CDR3 is CASSLGGGRQETQYF. In nucleotides, the CDR3 is TGTGCCAGCAGCTTAGGCGGGGGGCGCCAAGAGACCCAGTACTTC. The chain links TRBV7-8 to TRBJ2-5, with 8 bases aligning to TRBD2. Looked up from germline, CDR1 is SGHVS and CDR2 is FQNEAQ. Germline trimming cut 1 base from V and 1 base from J; bases unmatched to any gene: 2. The CDR3 has 15 residues.